The clone carrying this T cell receptor (beta chain) was seen only a few times. Researchers took RNA transcripts and amplified the TCR beta CDR3 regions from them. First-round RT-PCR with HTBI primers amplified the TCR CDR3 region. From the multiplex PCR reads, TCRdb called clonotypes with MiXCR, one entry per CDR3 protein. This table holds some 740,000 distinct CDR3 sequences, 14% found once. The record originates from a study of T cells in Graves' hyperthyroidism and ophthalmopathy. The CDR3 is made up of 14 amino acids. V gave up 7 bases and J gave up 1 base; unmatched junction bases: 4. The germline gives CDR1 KGHDR, CDR2 SFDVKD.

The chain is built from TRBV24-1 and TRBJ2-3, with 7 bases lining up with TRBD1. This receptor was taken from a woman between 18 and 30 years old with Graves' hyperthyroidism. Sequences were obtained from blood. The CDR3: CATRDTGGTDTQYF. CDR3 DNA: TGTGCCACCAGAGATACAGGGGGCACAGATACGCAGTATTTT.